Presented here are 20 T cell receptor delta chains from one specimen sequenced in a study of γδ T cells in repeated Plasmodium falciparum infection. Bulk repertoires came from Vgamma9/Vdelta2+ or Vdelta2-negative gammadelta T cells flow-sorted from PBMC. TCRdb reapplied CATT to the multiplex PCR reads. The top ten clones hold more than 9% of a sample with roughly 90,000 delta-chain clones, approximately 1% of them seen once. Sample: gamma-delta T cells from blood. These receptors were taken from a pool of human donors (malaria-infected and uninfected, not separated).

Details on this clone: The protein TCRdb gives is from a much larger clone and does not agree with this DNA's translation at residue 7, likely a read error; the protein shown here comes from the DNA. The rearrangement links TRDV2 to TRDJ1; no clear D gene. The J gene is absent in TCRdb and was assigned here via DNA matching to germline. The germline gives CDR1 GEAIGNYY, CDR2 EKD. The CDR3 is 18 residues long. The V end lost 0 bases, the J end lost 0 bases, and 19 bases lay between the germline ends. CDR3 residues: CACDTRYKVHPYTDKLIF. The CDR3, as DNA: TGTGCCTGTGACACCCGGTATAAGGTCCATCCGTACACCGATAAACTCATCTTT.

This clone was picked up many times. Other DNA sequences within the sample encode an identical CDR3. V usage is TRDV1 and J usage is TRDJ1, with TRDD3 identical over 12 bases. Germline CDR1 and CDR2: TSWWSYY and QGS. CDR3 size: 24 residues. Trimming removed 2 bases from V and 0 bases from J; junction bases left unmatched: 25. This CDR3 is CALGEYLPITGGYLPHSYTDKLIF. DNA for the CDR3: TGTGCTCTTGGGGAATACCTTCCTATTACTGGGGGATACTTACCGCACTCTTACACCGATAAACTCATCTTT.

Only a few counts were recorded for this clone. The protein given by TCRdb reflects a much larger clone and differs at residue 7 from this DNA's translation, likely from a read error; the protein shown is the DNA's translation. The chain combines TRDV2 with TRDJ1, with D possibly being TRDD3 (6 bases). Here the J gene came from matching the DNA to germline, since TCRdb omits it. The V gene's germline CDR1 is GEAIGNYY and CDR2 EKD. Trimming cost V 1 base and J 2 bases, with 25 bases left between them. There are 19 residues in the CDR3. The CDR3 reads CACDTPDGGPRIGTDKLIF. The DNA for the CDR3 is TGTGCCTGTGACACACCTGATGGGGGCCCAAGGATTGGTACCGATAAACTCATCTTT.

This clone has more than one count but fewer than ten. TCRdb's entry gives the protein of a much larger clone, which mismatches this DNA's translation at residue 13, likely from a read error; the protein reported here is translated from the DNA. The CDR3 spells CACQHAVLPNKRRYTDKLIF. CDR3 nucleotide sequence: TGTGCCTGCCAACATGCCGTCCTTCCTAACAAGAGGAGGTACACCGATAAACTCATCTTT. The chain uses TRDV2 and TRDJ1; 8 nucleotides line up with TRDD2. The J gene is not listed in TCRdb, so it was assigned here from a DNA match to germline. The CDR3 totals 20 residues. Germline assignment: CDR1 GEAIGNYY and CDR2 EKD. V was pared by 7 bases and J by 0 bases, with 24 bases of the junction left unmatched.

Only a few counts were recorded for this clone. Only one base separates this from a far larger clonotype, so it likely reflects a read error. Other DNA sequences within the sample encode an identical CDR3. This chain uses TRDV1 with TRDJ1; 8 nucleotides match TRDD3. The J gene was missing in TCRdb and was found by matching the end of the DNA to germline. The CDR3 consists of 23 residues. The germline CDR1 and CDR2 sequences are TSWWSYY and QGS. Written as DNA, the CDR3 is TGTGCCCTTGGGGAACTAGGGAGTTTTAGTGGGGGATGGCCCGTGTGGTACACCGATAAACTCATCTTT. Encoded protein: CALGELGSFSGGWPVWYTDKLIF.

With regard to this clone: The mismatch at residue 6 between this DNA's translation and the TCRdb protein of a much larger clone likely reflects a read error; the protein shown is translated from the DNA. This chain joins TRDV2 and TRDJ1; TRDD3 matches 12 bases. Assignment of the J gene here rests on matching the DNA to germline, because TCRdb gives none. CDR1 and CDR2 (germline): GEAIGNYY, EKD. V lost 3 bases to trimming and J lost 0 bases; unmatched junction nucleotides: 10. The CDR3 loop spans 18 amino acids. CDR3: CACDPMTGGYSDTDKLIF. CDR3 sequence (DNA): TGTGCCTGTGACCCTATGACTGGGGGATACTCTGACACCGATAAACTCATCTTT.

A remark on this clone: The protein in TCRdb stems from a much larger clone and differs at residue 9 from this DNA's translation, likely a read error; here the protein is translated from the DNA. The rearrangement uses TRDV2 and TRDJ1, with D unclear. The J gene was missing in TCRdb and was found by matching the end of the DNA to germline. Germline V gene lookup returns CDR1 GEAIGNYY and CDR2 EKD. This CDR3 comprises 16 residues. V dropped 3 bases and J dropped 3 bases, with 19 bases sitting between them. The CDR3 region is CACDQCRPPKPDKLIF. Here the CDR3 DNA reads TGTGCCTGTGACCAATGCCGCCCCCCCAAGCCCGATAAACTCATCTTT.

There are a few counts of this clone. TCRdb's listed protein matches a much larger clone and diverges from this DNA's translation at residue 5, likely through a read error; the protein shown comes from the DNA. This chain links TRAV38-2/DV8 with TRDJ1, with 9 bases that match TRDD3. Germline matching of the DNA provided the J gene here, since TCRdb leaves it blank. V shed 3 bases and J 0 bases; nucleotides not matched to a gene: 27. Germline CDR1 TSESDYY, CDR2 QEAYKQQN. The CDR3 has 23 residues. The CDR3 nucleotides read TGTGCTTATAGGAACGCGTTCATCTCCTGGGGGATGCTCGCCCCCCCTTACACCGATAAACTCATCTTT. Protein: CAYRNAFISWGMLAPPYTDKLIF.

Only a few counts were recorded for this clone. TCRdb shows a much larger clone's protein in place of this DNA's translation, and the two differ at residue 12, likely through a read error; the protein shown is translated from the DNA. This chain uses TRDV1 with TRDJ1; TRDD3 aligns across 9 bases. The J gene comes from matching the DNA to germline here; TCRdb lacks it. V shed 4 bases and J 7 bases; nucleotides not matched to a gene: 28. CDR1 is TSWWSYY and CDR2 is QGS in the germline V gene. CDR3 length: 21 residues. The CDR3 protein is CALGGCSYPSVVLGDRLKLIF. Written as DNA, the CDR3 is TGTGCTCTTGGGGGCTGTTCCTACCCGTCCGTGGTACTGGGGGACCGGCTTAAACTCATCTTT.

A few counts support this clone. A far larger clone lies a single base away; this is likely a read error. This sample also contains other DNA sequences that code for the same CDR3. This chain uses TRDV2 with TRDJ2, with 9 bases fitting TRDD3. As TCRdb names no J gene, one was assigned here on the basis of a DNA match to germline. The length of the CDR3 is 16 residues. CDR1 is GEAIGNYY and CDR2 is EKD in the germline V gene. This chain's CDR3 is CACDTVGDTLTAQLFF. CDR3 DNA: TGTGCCTGCGACACCGTGGGGGATACTTTGACAGCACAACTCTTCTTT.

A note on this clone: Translating this DNA gives a protein that differs at residue 5 from the TCRdb one, which belongs to a much larger clone; a read error is likely, and the protein shown is this translation. The chain recombines TRDV2 with TRDJ1; TRDD3 agrees at 9 bases. The J gene, not given by TCRdb, was assigned here from a germline match of the nucleotide sequence. V dropped 3 bases and J dropped 0; count of bases not matched to a gene: 13. This CDR3 has 18 amino acids. From germline, CDR1 is GEAIGNYY and CDR2 EKD. CDR3 region: CACDSVGGDTLYTDKLIF. DNA for the CDR3: TGTGCCTGTGACTCCGTAGGGGGGGATACTCTGTACACCGATAAACTCATCTTT.

For this clone: The likely explanation is a read error, given a far larger clone one base away. Other DNA sequences in the same sample also yield this CDR3. TRDV2 is the V gene, and the J gene was not called; no DNA check was done on the table's D call, TRDD3. The germline V gene encodes CDR1 GEAIGNYY and CDR2 EKD. The CDR3 spans 15 residues. CDR3 residues: CACDRVGDLSDKLIF. In DNA, the CDR3 is TGTGCCTGTGACAGGGTGGGGGATTTATCCGATAAACTCATCTTC.

On this clone: TCRdb pairs this DNA with a much larger clone's protein that differs at residue 13, likely a read error; the protein shown was translated from the DNA. The chain employs TRDV2 and TRDJ1; 11 nucleotides align to TRDD3. Because TCRdb records no J gene, it was assigned here through a match of the DNA to germline. Unmatched junction bases numbered 16, after V lost 2 bases and J lost 0 bases. The germline CDR1 and CDR2 sequences are GEAIGNYY and EKD. The CDR3 totals 20 residues. The DNA for the CDR3 is TGTGCCTGTGACAAGGTCTCGGTACTGGGGGATAGCCTGTACACCGATAAACTCATCTTT. Its protein product is CACDKVSVLGDSLYTDKLIF.

Only a few counts were recorded for this clone. The TCRdb protein comes from a much larger clone and disagrees with this DNA's translation at residue 16, likely due to a read error; the protein given here is derived from the DNA. The J gene is TRDJ1, the V gene TRDV3; the match to TRDD3 covers 11 bases. The germline V gene encodes CDR1 TVYSNPD and CDR2 GDNSRS (reference sequence). The CDR3 is 19 amino acids. V gave up 3 bases and J gave up 13 bases; unmatched junction bases: 31. CDR3 amino acids: CAFYLAFPPSFGGYANGIF. In nucleotides, the CDR3 is TGTGCCTTCTACCTGGCCTTCCCTCCATCTTTTGGGGGATACGCAAACGGCATCTTT.

On this clone: A read error is the likely source, as a far larger clone sits one nucleotide away. The identical CDR3 is also encoded by other nucleotide sequences in the sample. This chain connects TRDV1 to TRDJ1; 11 nucleotides agree with TRDD3. The J gene, not given by TCRdb, was assigned here from a germline match of the nucleotide sequence. Germline CDR1 and CDR2: TSWWSYY and QGS. This CDR3 is 20 amino acids long. CDR3: CALGAAFGWWGIRGTDKLIF. DNA of the CDR3: TGTGCCCTTGGGGCCGCCTTCGGCTGGTGGGGGATACGGGGGACCGATAAACTCATCTTT.

The sample holds a few counts of this clone. A read error likely explains why the TCRdb protein, taken from a much larger clone, differs from this DNA's translation at residue 6; the protein shown is translated from the DNA. CDR3 protein: CALGESFLQTYTDKLIF. In nucleotides, the CDR3 is TGTGCTCTTGGGGAAAGTTTCCTCCAGACCTACACCGATAAACTCATCTTT. The chain employs TRDV1 and TRDJ1; D is perhaps TRDD2 (5 bases). Germline CDR1 TSWWSYY, CDR2 QGS. The CDR3 is made up of 17 amino acids. Trimming removed 2 bases from V and 0 bases from J, with 16 bases in between.

In regard to this clone: With a far larger clone one base away, a read error is the likely cause. This sample includes further DNA sequences coding for the same CDR3. The chain employs TRDV1 and TRDJ1, with D perhaps being TRDD2 or TRDD3 (7 bases each). The J gene, not given by TCRdb, was assigned here from a germline match of the nucleotide sequence. The CDR3 is 23 residues long. V shed 1 base and J shed 0 bases, with 33 bases lying between them. Per the germline V gene, CDR1 is TSWWSYY and CDR2 is QGS. In DNA, the CDR3 is TGTGCTCTTGGGGAACCGTTTCCTACTACCGGCCTCTGGGGCTGGGGGCACACCGATAAACTCATCTTT. Protein sequence: CALGEPFPTTGLWGWGHTDKLIF.

This clone has a handful of counts. This DNA translates differently at residue 4 from the TCRdb protein, which is that of a much larger clone; a read error is likely, and the protein shown is the DNA's own translation. The genes are TRDV2 and TRDJ1, with TRDD3 identical over 7 bases. As TCRdb names no J gene, one was assigned here on the basis of a DNA match to germline. The CDR3 length is 14 residues. V dropped 5 bases and J dropped 0; count of bases not matched to a gene: 5. The germline V gene encodes CDR1 GEAIGNYY and CDR2 EKD. The DNA of the CDR3 is TGTGCCTGTGGCAGGGGGGGATACACCGATAAACTCATCTTT. Protein product: CACGRGGYTDKLIF.

This clone appeared a few times. With only one base between it and a far larger clone, this is likely a read error. Other nucleotide sequences from this sample produce the same CDR3. Here the CDR3 reads CALGGTKLIF. The DNA of the CDR3 is TGTGCTCTTGGGGGCACGAAGCTCATCTTT. The V segment is TRDV1, and no J call was made. Germline CDR1 is TSWWSYY and CDR2 is QGS. CDR3 length: 10 residues.

In regard to this clone: The protein in TCRdb stems from a much larger clone and differs at residue 12 from this DNA's translation, likely a read error; here the protein is translated from the DNA. The chain recombines TRDV2 with TRDJ1; TRDD3 agrees at 12 bases. The CDR3 has 16 amino acids. Looked up from germline, CDR1 is GEAIGNYY and CDR2 is EKD. As DNA, the CDR3 is TGTGCCTGTGACCTACTGGGGGATACAGGTACCGGTAAACTCATCTTT. Encoded protein: CACDLLGDTGTGKLIF.